The following is a TCR beta chain sequence with its context. Its antigen remains unidentified. This record belongs to a study of CD4 T cells in relation to SARS-CoV-2 and coronaviruses. Across the whole study: Two subjects were Hispanic; patients were eight or nine males and a handful of females. Study-wide findings and caveats: SARS-CoV-2-driven expansion was significantly weaker in crossreactive than monoreactive clones. No crossreactivity against non-spike viral proteins was tested here.

This table comes from immunoSEQ multiplex PCR, and its TCRdb copy is limited to in-frame clones, with some not included. The sample comprises 50,000 to 70,000 clones, just over 90% of which are singletons, and around 0.41% rests with the top ten. This CDR3 contains 16 residues. Germline CDR1 and CDR2: SGHVS and FNYEAQ. V lost 1 base to trimming and J lost 0 bases, with 9 bases between them. Sequencing was performed on naive CD4+ T cells from PBMCs. Subset reported: naive CD4+ T cells isolated by negative enrichment. This receptor was obtained from an adult with COVID-19. The rearrangement links TRBV7-6 to TRBJ2-2; tentatively, D is TRBD1 (5 bases). In DNA form, the CDR3 reads TGTGCCAGCAGCTTAGAACAGGCCTCGAACACCGGGGAGCTGTTTTTT. Protein: CASSLEQASNTGELFF. Drawing the rest from reference TRBV7-6 and TRBJ2-2, the complete variable domain is GAGVSQSPRYKVTKRGQDVALRCDPISGHVSLYWYRQALGQGPEFLTYFNYEAQQDKSGLPNDRFSAERPEGSISTLTIQRTEQRDSAMYRCASSLEQASNTGELFFGEGSRLTVL.